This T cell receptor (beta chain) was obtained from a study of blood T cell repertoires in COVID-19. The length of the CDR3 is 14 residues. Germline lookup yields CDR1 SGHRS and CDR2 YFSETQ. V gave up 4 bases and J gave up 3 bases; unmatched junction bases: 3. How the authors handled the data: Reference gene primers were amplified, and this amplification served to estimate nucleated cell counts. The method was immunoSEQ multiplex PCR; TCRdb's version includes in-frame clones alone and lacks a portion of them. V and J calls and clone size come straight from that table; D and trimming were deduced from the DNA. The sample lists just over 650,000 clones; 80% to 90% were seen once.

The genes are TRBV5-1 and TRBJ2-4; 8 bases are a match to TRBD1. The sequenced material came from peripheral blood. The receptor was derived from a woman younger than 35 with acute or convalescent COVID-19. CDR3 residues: CASSPGTGKNIQYF. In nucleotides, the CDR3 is TGCGCCAGCAGCCCCGGGACAGGCAAAAACATTCAGTACTTC.